Following are 8 T cell receptor beta chains from one sample sequenced in a study of T cell repertoires in cytomegalovirus infection. TCRdb processed the reads anew with MiXCR; each CDR3 protein has one entry. There are about 920,000 distinct CDR3 sequences in the sample; approximately 30% occur only once, and roughly 13% lies in the top ten. What these receptors recognize is not known. Source: cultured CD8+ T cells from PBMCs, taken from culture after CMV antigen stimulation. The receptors here all came from a human donor in good health (CMV status not recorded). Some clones in this sample may be carry-over from other donors' samples.

To note about this clonotype: The junction and the germline gene differ at one end; a read error may be behind it. The gene calls are TRBV7-9 and TRBJ2-1; possibly TRBD1 or TRBD2 for D (5 bases each). Germline CDR1 reads SEHNR; CDR2 reads FQNEAQ (reference sequence). The CDR3 runs to 11 residues. This CDR3 is CASSRDLEQLF. CDR3 nucleotides: TGTGCCAGCAGTCGGGACCTTGAGCAGTTGTTC.

The V gene is TRBV4-1, the J gene TRBJ2-1, with D maybe TRBD2 (6 bases). The V gene's germline CDR1 is MGHRA and CDR2 YSYEKL. Trimming removed 6 bases at V and 4 bases at J, with 16 bases between. This CDR3 is 15 amino acids long. CDR3 protein: CASSNAGTSYNEQFF. For the CDR3, the DNA is TGCGCCAGCAGTAACGCGGGGACTTCTTACAATGAGCAGTTCTTC.

There are many counts of this clonotype. The chain couples TRBV11-3 to TRBJ2-3; maybe TRBD1 (6 bases). This CDR3 region has 14 residues. Trimming cost V 7 bases and J 4 bases, with 15 bases left between them. Germline lookup yields CDR1 SGHNT and CDR2 YENEEA. The CDR3: CASTGQGNPDTQYF. DNA of the CDR3: TGTGCCAGCACAGGGCAGGGGAACCCAGATACGCAGTATTTT.

This clonotype was seen only a few times. This rearrangement joins TRBV12-3 or TRBV12-4 to TRBJ1-5; possible D gene TRBD1, 6 bases. CDR3 size: 15 residues. The V end was cut by 4 bases, the J end by 0 bases, with 10 bases between. This CDR3 is CASSSGTLSNQPQHF. The CDR3 nucleotides read TGTGCCAGCAGTTCCGGGACACTTAGCAATCAGCCCCAGCATTTT.

This clonotype has a single count. V gene TRBV6-8 combines with J gene TRBJ1-2; D is possibly TRBD1 (5 bases). The CDR3 loop spans 12 amino acids. From germline, CDR1 is MNHGY and CDR2 SAAAGT. V gave up 4 bases and J gave up 10 bases, with 13 bases separating them. This CDR3 reads CASSWRGGDYTF. Written as DNA, the CDR3 is TGTGCCAGCAGTTGGCGGGGCGGGGACTACACCTTC.

This clonotype turned up a few times. The V call is TRBV28, the J call TRBJ2-1; 13 bases agree with TRBD2. The CDR3 is 18 residues long. Germline V gene lookup returns CDR1 MDHEN and CDR2 SYDVKM. Trimming cost V 6 bases and J 3 bases; bases outside gene matches: 11. In DNA, the CDR3 is TGTGCCAGCAGCCTGACTAGCGGGGGGCCCGGCTTCTACAATGAGCAGTTCTTC. Residues: CASSLTSGGPGFYNEQFF.

Turning to this clonotype: A single base separates this from a much larger clone, so it may be a read error. The V call is TRBV7-4, the J call TRBJ2-7, with 8 bases fitting TRBD2. Trimming cost V 7 bases and J 4 bases; bases outside gene matches: 18. The germline CDR1 and CDR2 sequences are SGHVT and SQSDAQ. The CDR3 is 17 residues long. The chain's CDR3 is CASNTARAGGARYEQYF. The CDR3 nucleotides read TGTGCCAGCAACACAGCCAGAGCCGGGGGGGCTCGTTACGAGCAGTACTTC.

There are many counts of this clonotype. The chain joins TRBV12-3 or TRBV12-4 to TRBJ1-2; D is unclear. Trimming took off 6 bases at V and 4 bases at J, with 12 bases between the two ends. The CDR3 spans 13 residues. CDR3 nucleotides: TGTGCCAGCAGGTTGGACGGGATCTATGGCTACACCTTC. Residues: CASRLDGIYGYTF.